Given below is one T cell receptor (beta chain) in context. Antigen unknown. Germline CDR1 is LNHDA and CDR2 is SQIVND (reference sequence). V shed 5 bases and J shed 5 bases, with 18 bases lying between them. The CDR3 consists of 16 residues. This sample is drawn from a study of cytomegalovirus exposure and HLA in healthy donors. Looking at the study overall: Most donors, approximately 82% of over 300 genotyped, fell in the Caucasian-associated ancestry cluster. Whole-study findings and limits: Earlier analysis yielded a pattern in which most TCR beta V segments were productive about 87% or about 30% of the time. It was confirmed in vitro that a few of the CMV-associated chains were specific for CMV antigens.

A multiplex PCR was run with 60 Vbeta primers and 13 Jbeta primers. Sequenced by immunoSEQ multiplex PCR; TCRdb stores in-frame clones only, minus some. The sample lists 150,000 to 200,000 clones; roughly 82% were seen once. The source of this sequence is a woman aged 50 to 65 in good health and CMV-seropositive. V and J are TRBV19 and TRBJ1-4; D remains unclear. Sequences were obtained from PBMCs. The DNA for the CDR3 is TGTGCCAGTAGTGGCGATGGAAGAAGGGAGAATGAAAAACTGTTTTTT. Translation: CASSGDGRRENEKLFF.